Sequencing of this T cell receptor (beta chain) was carried out in a study of T cells in Graves' hyperthyroidism and ophthalmopathy (dated by TCRdb to the late 2010s). At the level of the whole study: Peripheral blood was sampled at the time of initial diagnosis, prior to any treatment. Following sampling, methimazole starting at 30 mg daily was given to hyperthyroidism patients, and high-dose intravenous methylprednisolone was given to ophthalmopathy patients. The paper describes TCR Vbeta CDR3 sequencing of 140 or so peripheral blood samples, made up of 40 to 45 ophthalmopathy patients, some 80 hyperthyroidism patients and some 17 progressor patients. The approximately 98 discovery patients were randomly divided into training and test sets at a 7:3 ratio. A discovery cohort of approximately 100 patients, about 40 with Graves' ophthalmopathy and 57 with stable Graves' hyperthyroidism, was used to find distinguishing TCR V-J signatures. In addition, the study compared T-cell repertoires in thyroid tissue and in blood from about 6 Graves' hyperthyroidism patients. Prospective prediction of ophthalmopathy was tested in an independent validation cohort consisting of 18 hyperthyroidism patients and more than 15 patients who later progressed to ophthalmopathy. The investigation overall reported the following: Blood samples also contained most of the expanded thyroid clonotypes (frequency above 0.001), which suggests that blood repertoires may reflect thyroid immune responses. In cross-validation, a model built on a 13 V-J signature told ophthalmopathy apart from stable hyperthyroidism with approximately 90% sensitivity and roughly 81% specificity, and in testing the same model reached 80%/75%. In validation, the model predicted progression to ophthalmopathy with 55% to 71% sensitivity and around 72% specificity, a median of around 6.6 months before onset. No statistical method was used to set the sample size in advance, and investigators knew the group allocation.

This clonotype was found many times. Its antigen remains undetermined. Base qualities were left out, and no much larger clone turns up one base away. Hyperthyroidism patients were newly diagnosed, with disease duration under 2 months, and aged 18 to 65 years. Exclusion was applied to patients with uncontrolled infections, other autoimmune diseases, pregnancy or lactation. Diagnoses relied on clinical symptoms, serum thyroxine and TRAb, thyroid ultrasound and orbital computed tomography. Blood from progressor patients was collected at the time of first diagnosis with hyperthyroidism, before any ophthalmopathy symptoms had appeared. PBMCs were isolated from 7.5 to 10 ml of fresh peripheral blood by Ficoll-Paque density gradient centrifugation. Patients classed as progressors first received a Graves' hyperthyroidism diagnosis and then went on to develop ophthalmopathy during follow-up. Total RNA was extracted with Trizol reagent, and quality was checked on an Agilent 2100 Bioanalyzer.

The TCR beta CDR3 regions were amplified from the RNA transcripts. For the first round of RT-PCR on the TCR CDR3, the HTBI primer set was used together with the Qiagen OneStep RT-PCR kit. A second multiplex PCR round built the libraries, followed by size selection and purification. Libraries were sequenced paired-end with 100 bp reads on an Illumina HiSeq2000. The paper's processing steps were these. Raw data were processed with SOAPnuke, discarding reads with adapters, uncalled bases, mean Phred below 15, or no exact constant-primer or identifier match. High-quality paired reads were merged with COPE v1.2.5, and unique nucleotide sequences were defined as clonotypes. Clonotypes were aligned to IMGT TRBV, TRBD and TRBJ reference segments using MiTCR v1.1. Only V-J combinations with frequency above 0.0001, covering about 99% of repertoires, were analysed. A TCS score was defined as the ratio between F50 (clonal expansion) and ExV (chaos), using BLOSUM62-based TCRdist between CDR3 peptides within each V-J. Welch's t-statistics and random forest reduced fewer than 600 V-J features to 13, which were used in a naive Bayes classifier (R e1071). TCRdb reworked the public reads: Q25 trimming with fastp, MiXCR clone assembly, productive beta chains retained. A single entry per CDR3 protein holds the most common genes and DNA from its merged rows. What appears here as the V and J calls and clone size reflects TCRdb's work, not the paper's. This sample is represented by 370,000 or so distinct CDR3 sequences; 13% of them were singletons. The top ten hold less than 25% of the sample.

V is reduced by 3 bases and J by 8 bases, leaving a spacing of 14 bases between them. CDR1 is given as SGHRS and CDR2 as YFSETQ, both from the germline V gene. The CDR3 has 13 amino acids, counting the end cysteine and phenylalanine. Only the CDR3 part of the read is kept: 39 bases, read in frame from the first base. Recombination joined TRBV5-1 with TRBJ1-2; perhaps TRBD1 is the D gene, with 5 bases matching. Sequences were obtained from blood. The sequence was collected from a young man with Graves' hyperthyroidism that later progressed to Graves' ophthalmopathy. In nucleotide form, the sequence is TGCGCCAGCAGCTCTGAAGGGGCTCGGGGCTACACCTTC. This sequence encodes CASSSEGARGYTF.